This T cell receptor (beta chain) appears in the sequencing data of a study of blood T cell repertoires in COVID-19. As for the study in general: Samples taken during acute and convalescent COVID-19 were collected in the United States, Italy and Spain. T cells, B-cell-depleted T cells, or PBMCs supplied cDNA or gDNA.

Per the original methods: It was from reference gene primer amplification that nucleated cell counts were estimated. The method was immunoSEQ multiplex PCR; TCRdb's version includes in-frame clones alone and lacks a portion of them. The D gene and trimming were derived from the DNA, and the V and J assignments and clone size from that table. The sample consists of 55,000 to 75,000 clones, less than 85% of them appearing once. The clonotype originates from a man older than 75 with active COVID-19. The sample was peripheral blood.

The DNA for the CDR3 is TGTGCCAGCAGTTTATTTCGGGGGACTGAAGCTTTCTTT. This translates into CASSLFRGTEAFF. This chain uses TRBV27 with TRBJ1-1, with D perhaps matching TRBD1 (5 bases). The length of the CDR3 is 13 residues. Trimming cost V 1 base and J 5 bases, with 8 bases left between them. The germline gives CDR1 MNHEY, CDR2 SMNVEV (reference sequence).